This T cell receptor (beta chain) was recorded in a study of cytomegalovirus exposure and HLA in healthy donors. In regard to this clone: Its target is unknown.

This CDR3 is 16 amino acids long. Germline values: CDR1 SGHTA, CDR2 FQGNSA. The V and J ends lost 4 bases and 7 bases respectively, with 20 bases between them. Overall study findings and caveats: In a later analysis, V- and J-gene trimming of beta chains associated with a DCLRE1C missense variant, replicated independently.

PCR involved 60 Vbeta and 13 Jbeta primers. Method: immunoSEQ multiplex PCR; TCRdb's copy keeps in-frame clones and lacks some. The data show around 160,000 clones, roughly 75% seen once. The sample was PBMCs. The J gene is TRBJ2-1, the V gene TRBV7-2; D might be TRBD2 (5 bases). The clonotype originates from a woman in her thirties or forties in good health and CMV-seropositive. CDR3 sequence (DNA): TGTGCCAGCAGCTCTAAAGCGGCCGGGGTAGAGAATGAGCAGTTCTTC. Its protein is CASSSKAAGVENEQFF.